Given below is one TCR beta chain in context. The authors' processing: Filtering differed for immunoSEQ, which gave only junction sequences without quality scores. The assay was immunoSEQ multiplex PCR, and TCRdb's table has in-frame clones only and misses some. The V and J calls and clone size are taken from that table; D and trimming were inferred from the DNA. The repertoire holds fewer than 500,000 clones, with 75% to 80% as singletons. This sample is drawn from a study of shared clonotypes between healthy human individuals. Researchers drew on tens of millions of PBMCs for genomic DNA from unsorted samples. V shed 2 bases and J shed 4 bases, with 13 bases lying between them. This CDR3 spans 14 amino acids. CDR1 SGHDT and CDR2 YYEEEE come from the germline V gene.

This TCR came from a woman aged 40 to 55 in good health. Some clones in this sample may be carry-over from other donors' samples. This chain uses TRBV5-6 with TRBJ2-7, with D perhaps given as TRBD1 or TRBD2 (5 bases each). The sequenced sample was PBMCs. Written as DNA, the CDR3 is TGTGCCAGCAGCTTAGGGAGTTGGGGGTACGAGCAGTACTTC. This sequence encodes CASSLGSWGYEQYF.